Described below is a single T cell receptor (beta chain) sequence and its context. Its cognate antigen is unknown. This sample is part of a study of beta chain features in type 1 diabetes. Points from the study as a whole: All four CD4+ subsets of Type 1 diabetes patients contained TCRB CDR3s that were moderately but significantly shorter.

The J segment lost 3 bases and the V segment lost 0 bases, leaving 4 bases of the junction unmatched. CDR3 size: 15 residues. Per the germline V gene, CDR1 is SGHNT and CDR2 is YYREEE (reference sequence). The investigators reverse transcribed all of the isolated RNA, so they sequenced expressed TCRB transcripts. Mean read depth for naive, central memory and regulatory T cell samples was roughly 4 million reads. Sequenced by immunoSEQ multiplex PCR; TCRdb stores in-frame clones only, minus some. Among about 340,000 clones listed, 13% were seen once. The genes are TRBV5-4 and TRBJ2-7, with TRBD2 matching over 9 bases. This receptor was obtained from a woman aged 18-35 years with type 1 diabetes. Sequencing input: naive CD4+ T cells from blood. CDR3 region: CASSLAGLASYEQYF. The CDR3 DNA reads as TGTGCCAGCAGCTTGGCGGGACTAGCAAGCTACGAGCAGTACTTC.